Following are 28 T cell receptor beta chains from one sample sequenced in a study of blood T cell repertoires in COVID-19. Sequenced by immunoSEQ multiplex PCR; TCRdb stores in-frame clones only, minus some. The table lists some 120,000 clones, 86% of them singletons. The sequenced material came from peripheral blood. The receptors stem from a woman aged 45-65 years who had recovered from COVID-19.

The chain links TRBV4-2 to TRBJ2-4, with TRBD2 matching 9 bases. J gave up 1 base and V 4 bases, and 5 bases lay outside the gene matches. The CDR3 extends over 16 amino acids. The V gene's germline CDR1 is LGHNA and CDR2 YNFKEQ. This CDR3 is CASSLSGGLAKNIQYF. The CDR3 DNA follows: TGTGCCAGCAGCCTGAGCGGGGGGCTGGCCAAAAACATTCAGTACTTC.

The CDR3 spells CASSYRALATDTQYF. CDR3 DNA: TGTGCCAGCAGTTACCGGGCACTAGCCACAGATACGCAGTATTTT. The chain recombines TRBV6-2 or TRBV6-3 with TRBJ2-3; TRBD2 might be the D (6 bases). This CDR3 comprises 15 residues. With 2 bases removed from V and 2 bases from J, the gap between germline ends came to 11 bases. Germline assignment: CDR1 MNHEY and CDR2 SVGEGT.

This clone was recorded only once. The chain links TRBV6-2 or TRBV6-3 to TRBJ2-7; TRBD2 might be the D (6 bases). The CDR3 has 15 residues. The germline CDR1 and CDR2 sequences are MNHEY and SVGEGT. V was clipped by 4 bases and J by 6 bases, with 19 bases between them. DNA of the CDR3: TGTGCCAGCAGTTCGGCGGAGGGCAGGGTCTCCGAGCAGTACTTC. Protein: CASSSAEGRVSEQYF.

The chain is built from TRBV10-2 and TRBJ1-5; weak D call: TRBD1 (5 bases). CDR1 is WSHSY, CDR2 SAAADI, per germline. V lost 5 bases, J lost 12 bases, and 23 bases lay in between. This CDR3 has 15 amino acids. The CDR3 sequence: CASSRGSDSGGFQHF. DNA of the CDR3: TGCGCCAGCAGTCGGGGGAGCGACTCCGGAGGATTCCAGCATTTT.

The CDR3 sequence is CASTLTDTSPLHF. For the CDR3, the DNA is TGTGCCAGCACACTGACAGATACCTCACCCCTCCACTTT. V and J are TRBV6-5 and TRBJ1-6; TRBD1 might be the D (5 bases). Germline assignment: CDR1 MNHEY and CDR2 SVGAGI. V shed 7 bases and J shed 10 bases, with 14 bases lying between them. This CDR3 region has 13 residues.

A few counts support this clone. This sample includes further DNA sequences coding for the same CDR3. This sequence joins TRBV30 and TRBJ1-2; the D gene is possibly TRBD1 (5 bases). V was shortened by 3 bases and J by 5 bases, with 19 bases between the two germline ends. The CDR3 is 15 amino acids. Germline CDR1 and CDR2: GTSNPN and SVGIG (reference sequence). In DNA form, the CDR3 reads TGTGCCTGGAGGAGGCGTGGAACTGGGGGGTATGGCTACACCTTC. Encoded protein: CAWRRRGTGGYGYTF.

This chain joins TRBV13 and TRBJ1-5, with D maybe TRBD1 (6 bases). The length of the CDR3 is 14 residues. V was trimmed by 0 bases and J by 3 bases, leaving 6 bases between them. Germline V gene data show CDR1 as PRHDT and CDR2 as FYEKMQ (reference sequence). CDR3 loop: CASSLGGANQPQHF. CDR3 DNA sequence: TGTGCCAGCAGCTTAGGGGGGGCCAATCAGCCCCAGCATTTT.

CDR3 sequence reads: CASSQDQNQETQYF. Here the CDR3 DNA reads TGCGCCAGCAGCCAAGATCAGAACCAAGAGACCCAGTACTTC. This chain uses TRBV4-1 with TRBJ2-5, with D hard to call. There are 14 residues in the CDR3. Germline loops: CDR1 MGHRA, CDR2 YSYEKL. Trimming removed 0 bases at V and 0 bases at J, with 5 bases between.

This clone was recorded only once. V is TRBV9 and J is TRBJ2-5; 8 bases map to TRBD2. Germline V gene sequence: CDR1 SGDLS, CDR2 YYNGEE. CDR3 length: 18 residues. Losses at the gene ends were 1 base for V and 0 bases for J; bases not matched to a gene: 11. The CDR3 here is CASSVLPSGGSYQETQYF. The DNA for the CDR3 is TGTGCCAGCAGCGTACTACCCAGCGGGGGTTCGTACCAAGAGACCCAGTACTTC. Drawing the rest from reference TRBV9 and TRBJ2-5, the complete variable domain is DSGVTQTPKHLITATGQRVTLRCSPRSGDLSVYWYQQSLDQGLQFLIQYYNGEERAKGNILERFSAQQFPDLHSELNLSSLELGDSALYFCASSVLPSGGSYQETQYFGPGTRLLVL.

This rearrangement joins TRBV14 to TRBJ2-3; TRBD2 agrees at 8 bases. After removal of 4 bases from V and 3 bases from J, the junction contained 9 bases not matched to a gene. The CDR3 is 16 residues long. In germline, CDR1 is SGHDN, CDR2 FVKESK. Written as DNA, the CDR3 is TGTGCCAGCAGCCGAGGACCGGGACTAGTTACAGATACGCAGTATTTT. Translation: CASSRGPGLVTDTQYF.

The V gene is TRBV19, the J gene TRBJ1-5; no reliable D call. There are 15 residues in the CDR3. Trimming cost V 6 bases and J 3 bases, with 15 bases left between them. The germline CDR1 and CDR2 sequences are LNHDA and SQIVND (reference sequence). The CDR3 nucleotides read TGTGCCAGTAGGAGTCTCTTTTCTAACAATCAGCCCCAGCATTTT. Translation gives CASRSLFSNNQPQHF.

The rearrangement links TRBV30 to TRBJ1-1; the D gene is possibly TRBD1 (6 bases). In germline, CDR1 is GTSNPN, CDR2 SVGIG (reference sequence). Trimming took 2 bases from V and 1 from J, leaving 14 bases between them. The CDR3 contains 15 residues. The CDR3 is CAWSPFTGQNTEAFF. Written as DNA, the CDR3 is TGTGCCTGGAGTCCTTTTACAGGGCAGAACACTGAAGCTTTCTTT.

Worth noting for this clone: The same CDR3 can be traced to other DNA sequences in this sample. The chain has TRBV9 and TRBJ2-7, with 11 bases fitting TRBD1. V was pared by 2 bases and J by 1 base, with 2 bases of the junction left unmatched. This CDR3 is 15 amino acids long. Germline V gives CDR1 SGDLS, CDR2 YYNGEE. In nucleotides, the CDR3 is TGTGCCAGCAGCGTGGGGACAGGGGGATCCTACGAGCAGTACTTC. This encodes CASSVGTGGSYEQYF.

The chain links TRBV12-5 to TRBJ2-1, with no clear D. Germline V gene data show CDR1 as LGHNT and CDR2 as FRNRAP. CDR3 length: 11 amino acids. Trimming stripped 0 bases from V and 10 bases from J, with 4 bases between. CDR3 residues: CASGLVTEQFF. The CDR3 DNA follows: TGTGCTAGTGGTTTGGTCACAGAGCAGTTCTTC.

This clone was recorded only once. The chain carries TRBV2 and TRBJ2-7; TRBD1 is a possible D gene (5 bases). The CDR3 has 13 amino acids. Trimming cost V 4 bases and J 7 bases, with 14 bases left between them. The germline V gene encodes CDR1 SNHLY and CDR2 FYNNEI. The CDR3 is CASSADTVREQYF. CDR3 DNA sequence: TGTGCCAGCAGTGCGGACACTGTTCGAGAGCAGTACTTC.

The chain uses TRBV5-1 and TRBJ1-5; TRBD1 is a possible D gene (5 bases). Germline CDR1 SGHRS, CDR2 YFSETQ. V dropped 4 bases and J dropped 8 bases, with 13 bases sitting between them. CDR3 length equals 13 residues. The CDR3 region has the DNA TGCGCCAGCAGCCCCGGGACGGGGGAGCCCCAGCATTTT. It encodes CASSPGTGEPQHF.

This clone was recorded once. This chain uses TRBV5-1 with TRBJ2-2; no definite D call. The V gene lost 0 bases and the J gene lost 3 bases, with 9 bases spanning the gap. The CDR3 has 15 amino acids. Germline-derived CDR1 and CDR2 are SGHRS and YFSETQ. The CDR3 region is CASSLVQSDTGELFF. CDR3 in DNA: TGCGCCAGCAGCTTGGTACAAAGCGACACCGGGGAGCTGTTTTTT.

V is TRBV9 and J is TRBJ2-7; D may be TRBD2 (6 bases). This CDR3 is built from 14 residues. The germline V gene has CDR1 SGDLS and CDR2 YYNGEE. The V gene lost 3 bases and the J gene lost 1 base, with 11 bases spanning the gap. The CDR3 spells CASSATSASYEQYF. The CDR3 nucleotides are TGTGCCAGCAGCGCGACTAGTGCGTCCTACGAGCAGTACTTC.

This clone has just one count. The V and J genes are TRBV16 and TRBJ2-4, with D uncertain. CDR1 and CDR2 (germline): KGHSY, FQNENV. This CDR3 is built from 12 residues. The V end lost 3 bases, the J end lost 4 bases, and 4 bases lay between the germline ends. The CDR3 loop is CASSHRKNIQYF. CDR3 coding DNA: TGTGCCAGCAGCCACAGGAAAAACATTCAGTACTTC.

This CDR3 is CASSVRRGNSPLHF. CDR3 coding DNA: TGTGCCAGCAGCGTTCGTAGGGGGAATTCACCCCTCCACTTT. The J gene is TRBJ1-6, the V gene TRBV9; TRBD1 might be the D (6 bases). Germline CDR1 is SGDLS and CDR2 is YYNGEE. Trimming pared 2 bases from V and 7 bases from J, leaving 10 bases between. This CDR3 region has 14 residues. The full variable domain, with the rest looked up from reference TRBV9 and TRBJ1-6, is DSGVTQTPKHLITATGQRVTLRCSPRSGDLSVYWYQQSLDQGLQFLIQYYNGEERAKGNILERFSAQQFPDLHSELNLSSLELGDSALYFCASSVRRGNSPLHFGNGTRLTVT.

The rearrangement uses TRBV5-4 and TRBJ1-3; D is uncertain. V lost 0 bases and J 4 bases, leaving 5 bases between the germline ends. Germline CDR1 is SGHNT and CDR2 is YYREEE (reference sequence). The CDR3 is made up of 13 amino acids. The CDR3 DNA reads TGTGCCAGCAGCTTGGCCTCCGGAAACACCATATATTTT. Its translation is CASSLASGNTIYF.

V gene TRBV6-6 combines with J gene TRBJ2-1; a weak D match, TRBD1 (5 bases). This CDR3 comprises 16 residues. V was shortened by 5 bases and J by 7 bases, with 21 bases between the two germline ends. In germline, CDR1 is MNHNY, CDR2 SVGAGI (reference sequence). The CDR3 reads CASSIASGKVPNEQFF. CDR3 DNA sequence: TGTGCCAGCAGTATTGCTTCAGGGAAAGTACCTAATGAGCAGTTCTTC.

V and J are TRBV29-1 and TRBJ1-2; D is ambiguous. The CDR3 consists of 11 residues. V was trimmed by 5 bases and J by 8 bases, leaving 12 bases between them. Germline loops: CDR1 SQVTM, CDR2 ANQGSEA. This CDR3 is CSVMWGGGYTF. As DNA, the CDR3 is TGCAGCGTTATGTGGGGAGGGGGCTACACCTTC.

This chain uses TRBV30 with TRBJ1-6, with D tentatively TRBD1 (5 bases). Germline V gives CDR1 GTSNPN, CDR2 SVGIG (reference sequence). V was shortened by 2 bases and J by 11 bases, with 13 bases between the two germline ends. The CDR3 spans 13 residues. CDR3 DNA: TGTGCCTGGAGTCCCGGGCAGGGAACACCCCTCCACTTT. As protein: CAWSPGQGTPLHF.

J is TRBJ1-4 and V is TRBV5-1; 7 nucleotides line up with TRBD1. The J segment lost 8 bases and the V segment lost 2 bases, leaving 9 bases of the junction unmatched. This CDR3 region has 15 residues. Germline loops: CDR1 SGHRS, CDR2 YFSETQ. The CDR3 reads CASSFMGQKGEKLFF. The DNA for the CDR3 is TGCGCCAGCAGCTTTATGGGACAGAAAGGGGAAAAACTGTTTTTT.

A single count supports this clone. This chain joins TRBV6-5 and TRBJ2-5, with 10 bases fitting TRBD1. J was trimmed by 6 bases and V by 6 bases; bases with no gene match: 7. CDR3 length: 14 amino acids. The germline gives CDR1 MNHEY, CDR2 SVGAGI. This CDR3 reads CASSPDRGLKTQYF. CDR3 DNA: TGTGCCAGCAGCCCGGACAGGGGGTTAAAGACCCAGTACTTC.

This clone was detected a few times. This chain connects TRBV6-2 or TRBV6-3 to TRBJ1-1, with D uncertain. The germline gives CDR1 MNHEY, CDR2 SVGEGT. The CDR3 has 13 residues. The ends were cut back, 5 bases at V and 4 bases at J, with 11 bases in the middle. The CDR3 sequence is CASSRTPGTEAFF. The CDR3 region has the DNA TGTGCCAGCAGTAGAACCCCAGGCACTGAAGCTTTCTTT.

V gene TRBV7-2 combines with J gene TRBJ2-1, with 7 positions matching TRBD1. The junction had 1 base not matched to a gene; V was cut back by 5 bases and J by 3 bases. The CDR3 spans 13 residues. Looked up from germline, CDR1 is SGHTA and CDR2 is FQGNSA. The CDR3 region is CASSRDSYNEQFF. Here the CDR3 DNA reads TGTGCCAGCAGCCGGGACAGCTACAATGAGCAGTTCTTC.